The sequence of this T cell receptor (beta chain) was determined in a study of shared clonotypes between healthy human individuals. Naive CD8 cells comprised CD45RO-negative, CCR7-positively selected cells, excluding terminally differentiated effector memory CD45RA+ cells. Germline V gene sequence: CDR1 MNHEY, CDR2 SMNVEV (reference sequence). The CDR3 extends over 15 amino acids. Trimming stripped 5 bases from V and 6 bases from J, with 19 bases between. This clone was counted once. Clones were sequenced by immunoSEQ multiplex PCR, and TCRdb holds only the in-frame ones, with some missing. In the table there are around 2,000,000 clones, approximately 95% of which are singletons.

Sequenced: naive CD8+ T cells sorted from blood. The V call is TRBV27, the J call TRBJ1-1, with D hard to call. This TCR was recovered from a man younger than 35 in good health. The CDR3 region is CASSPTGPLGAEAFF. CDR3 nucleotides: TGTGCCAGCAGTCCTACCGGTCCACTGGGCGCTGAAGCTTTCTTT.